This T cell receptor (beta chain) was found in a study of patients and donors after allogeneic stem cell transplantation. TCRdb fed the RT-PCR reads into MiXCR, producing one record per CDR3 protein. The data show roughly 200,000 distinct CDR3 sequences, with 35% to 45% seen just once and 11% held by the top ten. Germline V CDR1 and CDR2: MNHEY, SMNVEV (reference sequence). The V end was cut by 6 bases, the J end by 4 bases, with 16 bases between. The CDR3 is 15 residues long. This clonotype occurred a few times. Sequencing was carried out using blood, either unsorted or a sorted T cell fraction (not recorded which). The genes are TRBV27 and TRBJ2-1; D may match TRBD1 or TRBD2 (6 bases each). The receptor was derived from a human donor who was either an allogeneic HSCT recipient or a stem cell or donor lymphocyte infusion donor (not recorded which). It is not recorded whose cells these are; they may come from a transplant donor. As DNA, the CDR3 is TGTGCCAGCAGCCTCACAGGGACTCCTTACAATGAGCAGTTCTTC. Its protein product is CASSLTGTPYNEQFF.